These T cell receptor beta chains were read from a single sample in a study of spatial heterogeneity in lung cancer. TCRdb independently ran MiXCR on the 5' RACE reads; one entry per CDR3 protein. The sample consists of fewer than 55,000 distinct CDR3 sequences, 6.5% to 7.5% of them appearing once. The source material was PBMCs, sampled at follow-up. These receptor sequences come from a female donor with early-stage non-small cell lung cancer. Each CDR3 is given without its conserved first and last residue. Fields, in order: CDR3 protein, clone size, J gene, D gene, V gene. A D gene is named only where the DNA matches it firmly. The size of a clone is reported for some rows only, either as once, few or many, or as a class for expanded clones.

CDR3 protein: ASSPIEAVNTEAF
clone size: -
J gene: TRBJ1-1
D gene: -
V gene: TRBV18

CDR3 protein: ASEEAGAETQY
clone size: many
J gene: TRBJ2-5
D gene: -
V gene: TRBV6-5

CDR3 protein: ASSFYFEETQY
clone size: many
J gene: TRBJ2-5
D gene: -
V gene: TRBV28

CDR3 protein: ASSGLPNTEAF
clone size: many
J gene: TRBJ1-1
D gene: -
V gene: TRBV12-3/TRBV12-4

CDR3 protein: GQVPYEQY
clone size: few
J gene: TRBJ2-7
D gene: -
V gene: TRBV5-4

CDR3 protein: ASSISGTSGTDTQY
clone size: many
J gene: TRBJ2-3
D gene: TRBD2
V gene: TRBV9

CDR3 protein: ASSPPGLAGLETQY
clone size: few
J gene: TRBJ2-5
D gene: TRBD2
V gene: TRBV12-3/TRBV12-4

CDR3 protein: ASSLVPGQGTTTRPVEQY
clone size: many
J gene: TRBJ2-7
D gene: TRBD1
V gene: TRBV7-6

CDR3 protein: ASRGQGEYNEQF
clone size: many
J gene: TRBJ2-1
D gene: TRBD1
V gene: TRBV9

CDR3 protein: ASRTGQDYEQY
clone size: many
J gene: TRBJ2-7
D gene: TRBD1
V gene: TRBV6-5

CDR3 protein: ASSPLSGGAVETQY
clone size: -
J gene: TRBJ2-5
D gene: TRBD2
V gene: TRBV5-5